This T cell receptor beta chain was recovered during a study of beta chain features in type 1 diabetes. Study findings and constraints: There was a moderate but significant shortening of TCRB CDR3s in all four CD4+ subsets of Type 1 diabetes patients.

This clone has just a few counts. Its antigen remains unknown. Expressed TCRB transcripts were sequenced after all isolated RNA was converted to cDNA. Sequencing was performed with immunoSEQ multiplex PCR; in TCRdb, only in-frame clones are kept and a portion is missing. Here the sample spans about 160,000 clones, approximately 9.1% being singletons. V shed 1 base, J shed 5 bases, and the junction held 4 bases outside the gene matches. The CDR3 totals 14 residues. Germline lookup yields CDR1 SNHLY and CDR2 FYNNEI. V gene TRBV2 combines with J gene TRBJ2-5; 7 bases are a match to TRBD2. The source is a young woman with type 1 diabetes. Material for sequencing was central memory CD4+ T cells from blood. Written as DNA, the CDR3 is TGTGCCAGCAGTGAAGGTGGGAGGGGCGAGACCCAGTACTTC. Translated, it gives CASSEGGRGETQYF.